The rows below give T cell receptor beta chains drawn from one sample of a study of cytomegalovirus exposure and HLA in healthy donors. TCRdb keeps only in-frame clones here, not all; method: immunoSEQ multiplex PCR. Of under 200,000 clones listed, roughly four fifths are singletons. Sequenced: PBMCs. The receptor source for this set is a woman aged 30 to 39 in good health and CMV-seropositive. Both conserved end residues are part of each CDR3. Each record gives: clone size, V gene, D gene, J gene, CDR3 protein, CDR3 DNA. D genes are given only for firm matches. Part of the rows lack a size; the others show once, few, many or a class for expanded clones.

-	TRBV19	TRBD1	TRBJ1-5	CASSPRQGTADQPQHF	TGTGCCAGTAGTCCCCGACAGGGAACGGCGGATCAGCCCCAGCATTTT
-	TRBV27	TRBD1	TRBJ1-1	CASKVSGGTEAFF	TGTGCCAGCAAAGTGTCAGGGGGCACTGAAGCTTTCTTT
-	TRBV19	-	TRBJ1-2	CASTPGVANYGYTF	TGTGCCAGTACCCCCGGGGTAGCGAACTATGGCTACACCTTC
once	TRBV5-1	-	TRBJ2-5	CASSLGGAVQETQYF	TGCGCCAGCAGCTTGGGCGGGGCAGTTCAAGAGACCCAGTACTTC
-	TRBV12-5	-	TRBJ1-1	CASGLVLGMNTEAFF	TGTGCTAGTGGTTTGGTTCTAGGCATGAACACTGAAGCTTTCTTT
-	TRBV2	TRBD1	TRBJ1-5	CASSTRDSYSNQPQHF	TGTGCCAGCAGTACGCGGGACAGCTATAGCAATCAGCCCCAGCATTTT
-	TRBV7-6	TRBD1	TRBJ1-4	CASSLGTGLNEKLFF	TGTGCCAGCAGCTTAGGGACAGGCCTAAATGAAAAACTGTTTTTT
-	TRBV9	-	TRBJ2-5	CASSVGRRVQETQYF	TGTGCCAGCAGCGTAGGGCGGAGAGTACAAGAGACCCAGTACTTC
few	TRBV27	-	TRBJ2-3	CASSLNTWDFTDTQYF	TGTGCCAGCAGTTTAAACACCTGGGACTTCACAGATACGCAGTATTTT
once	TRBV27	-	TRBJ2-3	CASSFGWATDTQYF	TGTGCCAGCAGTTTTGGGTGGGCCACAGATACGCAGTATTTT
-	TRBV29-1	-	TRBJ1-1	CSVDPMAGAFF	TGCAGCGTTGATCCCATGGCGGGGGCTTTCTTT
-	TRBV7-2	-	TRBJ1-3	CASSFYPGNSGNTIYF	TGTGCCAGCAGCTTTTACCCGGGTAATTCGGGAAACACCATATATTTT
once	TRBV2	-	TRBJ2-5	CASSGRETQYF	TGTGCCAGCAGCGGCAGGGAGACCCAGTACTTC
-	TRBV6-4	-	TRBJ2-7	CASKETGTSSYEQYF	TGTGCCAGCAAAGAGACCGGGACATCCTCCTACGAGCAGTACTTC
-	TRBV5-6	TRBD1	TRBJ1-4	CASSPDRGAEKLFF	TGTGCCAGCAGTCCGGACAGGGGCGCCGAAAAACTGTTTTTT
-	TRBV30	-	TRBJ1-2	CAWSVGARGGYGYTF	TGTGCCTGGAGTGTAGGGGCCAGGGGCGGATATGGCTACACCTTC
-	TRBV4-3	TRBD1	TRBJ1-1	CASSQADAGTGGEAFF	TGCGCCAGCAGCCAAGCTGACGCCGGGACAGGTGGTGAAGCTTTCTTT